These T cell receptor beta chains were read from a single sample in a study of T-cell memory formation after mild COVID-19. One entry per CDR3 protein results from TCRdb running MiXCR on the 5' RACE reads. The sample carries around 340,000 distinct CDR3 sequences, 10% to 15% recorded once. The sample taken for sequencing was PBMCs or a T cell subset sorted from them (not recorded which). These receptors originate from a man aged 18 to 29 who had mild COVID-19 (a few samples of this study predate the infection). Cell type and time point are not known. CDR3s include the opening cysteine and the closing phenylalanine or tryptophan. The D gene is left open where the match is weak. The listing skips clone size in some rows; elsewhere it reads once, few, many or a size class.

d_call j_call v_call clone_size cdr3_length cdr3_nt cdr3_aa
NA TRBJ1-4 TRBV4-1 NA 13 TGCGCCAGCAGCCCCAACCCAGTTGAAAAACTGTTTTTT CASSPNPVEKLFF
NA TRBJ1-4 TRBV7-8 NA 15 TGTGCCAGCAGCTTAGATGGAGAGCTAGGTGAAAAACTGTTTTTT CASSLDGELGEKLFF
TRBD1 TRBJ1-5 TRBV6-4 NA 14 TGTGCCAGCATCGAACAGGGGTGGAATCAGCCCCAGCATTTT CASIEQGWNQPQHF
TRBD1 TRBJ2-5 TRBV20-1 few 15 TGCAGTGCTGGGGTACAGGGGGGAGGTCGGGAGACCCAGTACTTC CSAGVQGGGRETQYF
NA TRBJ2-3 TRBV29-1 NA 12 TGCAGCGTTGGAACGACTACAGATACGCAGTATTTT CSVGTTTDTQYF
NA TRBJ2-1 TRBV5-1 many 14 TGCGCCAGCAGCTTGTACGGGGGAGACAATGAGCAGTTCTTC CASSLYGGDNEQFF
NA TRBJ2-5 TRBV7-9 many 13 TGTGCCCTCGGGGCTAGTCTCCAAGAGACCCAGTACTTC CALGASLQETQYF
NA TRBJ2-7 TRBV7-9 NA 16 TGTGCCAGCAGCTTAGGAACGACCGGGGCGGGCGACGAGCAGTACTTC CASSLGTTGAGDEQYF
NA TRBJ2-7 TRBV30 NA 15 TGTGCCTGGAGTCGGCCGGGGGACTTTCCCTACGAGCAGTACTTC CAWSRPGDFPYEQYF
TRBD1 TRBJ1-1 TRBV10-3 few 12 TGTGCAACCGGGACAGGGGACACTGAAGCTTTCTTT CATGTGDTEAFF
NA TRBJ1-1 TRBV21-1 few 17 TGTGCCAGCAGCAAACAAAGAGACAGGGTTGAGGACACTGAAGCTTTCTTT CASSKQRDRVEDTEAFF
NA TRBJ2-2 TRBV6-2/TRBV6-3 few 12 TGTGCCAGCAGTTACGGGCCCGGGGAGCTGTTTTTT CASSYGPGELFF
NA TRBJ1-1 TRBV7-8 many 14 TGTGCCAGCAGTTACCGTGCGGGCAGCACTGAAGCTTTCTTT CASSYRAGSTEAFF
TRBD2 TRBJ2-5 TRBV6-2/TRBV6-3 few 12 TGTGCCAGCAGTTTGGGGGGGGGGACCCAGTACTTC CASSLGGGTQYF
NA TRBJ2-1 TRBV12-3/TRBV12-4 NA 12 TGTGCCAGCAGTTCGTTATGGGATGAGCAGTTCTTC CASSSLWDEQFF
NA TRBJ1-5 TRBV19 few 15 TGTGCCAGTAGTATAAAGGCAGGCGGGGTATCGACCCAGCATTTT CASSIKAGGVSTQHF
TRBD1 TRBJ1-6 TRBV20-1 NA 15 TGCAGTGCTAGCACAGGGGGTCTCGATTATTCACCCCTCCACTTT CSASTGGLDYSPLHF
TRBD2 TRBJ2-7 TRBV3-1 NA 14 TGTGCCAGCAGCTCGACTAGCGACTCCTACGAGCAGTACTTC CASSSTSDSYEQYF
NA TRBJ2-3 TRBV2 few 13 TGTGCCAGCAAAACAGGAAGCACAGATACGCAGTATTTT CASKTGSTDTQYF
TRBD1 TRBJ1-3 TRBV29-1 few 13 TGCAGCGTTGCGGACAGGGCTGGAAACACCATATATTTT CSVADRAGNTIYF
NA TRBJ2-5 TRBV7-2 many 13 TGTGCCAGCAGCCCCAGGAGGGGAGAGACCCAGTACTTC CASSPRRGETQYF
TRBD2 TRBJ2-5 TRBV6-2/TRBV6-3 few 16 TGTGCCAGCAGTTACCTCGGTAGCGGGGGGCAAGAGACCCAGTACTTC CASSYLGSGGQETQYF